This T cell receptor beta chain came from a study of T cell responses to AZD1222 COVID-19 vaccine (dated by TCRdb to the early 2020s). As for the study more broadly: Because spike-specific TCR depth and breadth did not differ between the two schedules, AZD1222 recipients who got a second dose at roughly 4 weeks were pooled with those who got a second dose at roughly 12 weeks. TCR sequencing was performed for roughly 250 trial participants, of whom 200 to 210 were given two doses of AZD1222 and roughly 25 were given two doses of MenACWY control vaccine. Trial participants were enrolled by age into 18-55, 56-69 and 70-plus year subgroups, with roughly 160, 29 and 62 TCR-sequenced participants respectively.

Paper-wide results and their limitations: The whole spike protein was spanned by vaccine-associated CD4 TCRs, and dominant responses were seen in regions 160-218 and 743-854. In the small 56-69-year group, the increase in depth fell short of significance, most likely because of low power. Reportedly, close to half of the unique spike-specific TCRs recognized epitopes lying outside the regions that are mutated in the B.1.351 and B.1.1.7 variants. After two AZD1222 doses, spike-specific TCR breadth and depth were significantly higher than at day 0 and than in MenACWY recipients. Most participants were white British and females outnumbered males, and the authors suggested that clonal diversity may have been underestimated. Conclusions about previously exposed vaccinees were limited because only six or seven AZD1222 recipients were SARS-CoV-2 seropositive at baseline. Because no day 14 peak-response samples were available, repertoires were characterized only after the peak T cell response.

Reading the label with the study, this specimen's time point is: baseline before first vaccination. The vaccinee samples were drawn from two UK trials, COV001 and COV002, one of which was a single-blind randomized controlled phase 2/3 trial testing AZD1222 (ChAdOx1 nCoV-19) in healthy adults. For TCRbeta chain sequencing, PBMC samples from trial participants were taken at day 0 and at day 28 after the second dose. From its cysteine to its phenylalanine, the CDR3 spans 15 amino acids. CDR3 DNA only is kept here, 45 bases in frame from base 1. Trimming takes 4 bases from V and 8 bases from J, and the germline ends sit 18 bases apart. In the germline V gene (reference sequence), CDR1 corresponds to WNHNN and CDR2 to SYGVQD. Of note for this clone: What antigen it recognizes has not been identified. The record has no base qualities; no much larger clone is one base away.

The CDR3 regions of human TCRbeta chains were subjected to immunosequencing. The study's own analysis went as follows. TCRs in the repertoires were compared against a reference library of SARS-CoV-2-specific TCRs that had been generated with the MIRA antigen-specificity platform. Breadth was defined as the fraction of unique TCRs that were SARS-CoV-2-associated, and depth was defined as the fraction of total T cells that were SARS-CoV-2-associated. Using the MIRA data, each spike-specific TCR was assigned both to the spike region to which the TCR was reactive and to a CD4 or CD8 class. Log10-transformed breadth and depth values were compared by one-way ANOVA with Sidak's multiple comparisons tests. TCRdb re-hosts the immuneACCESS table, in-frame sequences only. Its copies lack some clones; in the studies checked, an unresolved V gene accounts for under half of them, and the cause for the rest is not known. V, J and clone size reflect that table, while D and trimming were determined from the DNA. The table for this sample lists over 110,000 clones; just over 90% of them were counted only once. The top ten constitute around 4.7% of the sample.

The chain couples TRBV10-1 to TRBJ2-1; the D gene is perhaps TRBD1, on 6 matching bases. This sample comprised peripheral blood, obtained on day 0 of AZD1222 vaccination. This receptor was obtained from an adult in good health. CDR3 protein: CASSGGQGNRDEQFF. Here is the DNA: TGCGCCAGCAGTGGAGGGCAGGGGAATCGGGATGAGCAGTTCTTC.